The source of this T cell receptor beta chain is a study of CD8 T cells in ankylosing spondylitis. Overall study results and limits: Made up of about eight highly homologous variants, a TCR beta motif appeared characteristic of ankylosing spondylitis blood.

V was cut by 0 bases and J by 4 bases, with 13 bases left in between. CDR1 is LGHDT and CDR2 is YNNKEL in the germline V gene (reference sequence). CDR3 length: 16 residues. Generation of TCR beta libraries employed quantitative 5'-RACE incorporating molecular barcodes. In TCRdb, the 5' RACE reads were re-called with MiXCR into one record per CDR3 protein. Of 150,000 to 200,000 distinct CDR3 sequences in the sample, around 32% were seen once. This clonotype has only a few counts. The antigen is not known. The chain combines TRBV3-1 with TRBJ2-1, with D possibly matching TRBD1 (5 bases). This clonotype was sampled from a male donor with ankylosing spondylitis. Sequencing used synovial fluid, either unsorted or a sorted T cell fraction (not recorded which). The CDR3 nucleotides are TGTGCCAGCAGCCAAGAGAACAGGCGTTATTACAATGAGCAGTTCTTC. Translation: CASSQENRRYYNEQFF.